This TCR beta chain was sequenced during a study of shared clonotypes between healthy human individuals. Study results and limitations: Rarefaction showed that sequencing of sorted subsets was incomplete (despite large depth). Sampling included only blood; tissue repertoires likely differ.

In the case of this clone: The antigen is undetermined.

This CDR3 comprises 14 residues. Germline CDR1 SNHLY, CDR2 FYNNEI. The germline V and J ends were trimmed by 6 bases and 6 bases, with 12 bases remaining between them. Deep-level assay runs were performed. The protocol was immunoSEQ multiplex PCR, while the TCRdb copy is restricted to in-frame clones and leaves out a portion. The data show a few million clones, about 92% seen once. Sample: naive CD4+ T cells sorted from blood. Regarding subset: CD45RA+ positively selected. The V call is TRBV2, the J call TRBJ1-6; maybe TRBD1 (5 bases). The receptor was isolated from a man aged 18-30 years in good health. The DNA of the CDR3 is TGTGCCAGCAGCCAATACGGGGGTAATTCACCCCTCCACTTT. Its translation is CASSQYGGNSPLHF.